This T cell receptor beta chain was observed in a study of CD8 T cells in ankylosing spondylitis. General observations from the study: In the blood and synovial fluid of reactive arthritis, some motif variants had been previously reported.

In making TCR beta libraries, quantitative 5'-RACE with molecular barcodes was used. TCRdb re-called the 5' RACE reads through MiXCR, storing one row per CDR3 protein. The repertoire holds about 150,000 distinct CDR3 sequences, with around 42% as singletons. Trimming took off 1 base at V and 4 bases at J, with 12 bases between the two ends. Germline CDR1 is PRHDT and CDR2 is FYEKMQ (reference sequence). The CDR3 length is 15 residues. As regards this clonotype: Antigen specificity is unknown.

The chain couples TRBV13 to TRBJ2-3; perhaps TRBD2 as D (6 bases). The TCR was taken from a male donor with ankylosing spondylitis. The sample was synovial fluid, either unsorted or a sorted T cell fraction (not recorded which). The CDR3 sequence is CASSLAPLAPDTQYF. For the CDR3, the DNA is TGTGCCAGCAGCTTAGCCCCGCTAGCGCCAGATACGCAGTATTTT.